This is a list of T cell receptor beta chains from one sample in a study of cytomegalovirus exposure and HLA in healthy donors. Data came from immunoSEQ multiplex PCR; TCRdb stores just in-frame clones and leaves some out. The data hold approximately 130,000 clones, with more than 70% observed a single time. Sample: PBMCs. These TCRs come from a male donor in good health and CMV-seronegative. Both conserved end residues are part of each CDR3. D genes are given only for firm matches. Size tells how often a clone was seen (once, few, many) or the class of an expanded clone, and some rows leave it out.

clone size: -; D gene: -; J gene: TRBJ2-3; V gene: TRBV5-1; CDR3 protein: CASSLGRQAEDTQYF
clone size: -; D gene: -; J gene: TRBJ2-2; V gene: TRBV15; CDR3 protein: CATTRLVTTGELFF
clone size: -; D gene: -; J gene: TRBJ2-7; V gene: TRBV7-9; CDR3 protein: CSSSLALYEQYF
clone size: few; D gene: -; J gene: TRBJ1-6; V gene: TRBV6-6; CDR3 protein: CASSSADSNSPLHF
clone size: -; D gene: TRBD2; J gene: TRBJ2-1; V gene: TRBV5-1; CDR3 protein: CASTDDLAGGYNEQFF
clone size: -; D gene: TRBD1; J gene: TRBJ2-7; V gene: TRBV5-5; CDR3 protein: CASSRIGDRGREQYF
clone size: -; D gene: TRBD1; J gene: TRBJ1-6; V gene: TRBV4-3; CDR3 protein: CASSQATDREGSPLHF
clone size: -; D gene: -; J gene: TRBJ1-5; V gene: TRBV7-8; CDR3 protein: CASSFRVREGRQPQHF
clone size: -; D gene: TRBD1; J gene: TRBJ1-2; V gene: TRBV6-6; CDR3 protein: CASSKRPGQGDIGYTF
clone size: -; D gene: TRBD1; J gene: TRBJ2-7; V gene: TRBV25-1; CDR3 protein: CASSQGTGGGYEQYF
clone size: -; D gene: -; J gene: TRBJ2-1; V gene: TRBV25-1; CDR3 protein: CASSGLPTTGEQFF
clone size: -; D gene: TRBD1; J gene: TRBJ2-5; V gene: TRBV7-2; CDR3 protein: CASSITGVYREETQYF
clone size: -; D gene: -; J gene: TRBJ1-1; V gene: TRBV7-3; CDR3 protein: CASSLNSMNTEAFF
clone size: -; D gene: TRBD1; J gene: TRBJ2-7; V gene: TRBV5-1; CDR3 protein: CASSTGTGFVYEQYF
clone size: -; D gene: TRBD2; J gene: TRBJ2-5; V gene: TRBV4-3; CDR3 protein: CASSQETAGGAETQYF
clone size: -; D gene: TRBD2; J gene: TRBJ2-1; V gene: TRBV30; CDR3 protein: CAWSTGTNYNEQFF
clone size: -; D gene: -; J gene: TRBJ1-5; V gene: TRBV6-5; CDR3 protein: CASSSQGEGNQPQHF
clone size: -; D gene: TRBD2; J gene: TRBJ2-5; V gene: TRBV5-1; CDR3 protein: CASSPLAGEETQYF
clone size: -; D gene: TRBD1; J gene: TRBJ2-7; V gene: TRBV6-5; CDR3 protein: CASTPRDRVHEQYF
clone size: -; D gene: TRBD2; J gene: TRBJ2-7; V gene: TRBV19; CDR3 protein: CASSTRLAGGNLFPEQYF
clone size: -; D gene: TRBD2; J gene: TRBJ2-1; V gene: TRBV2; CDR3 protein: CASSVAGGYNEQFF
clone size: few; D gene: TRBD1; J gene: TRBJ1-5; V gene: TRBV4-3; CDR3 protein: CASSPGTGFNQPQHF
clone size: -; D gene: TRBD1; J gene: TRBJ2-7; V gene: TRBV19; CDR3 protein: CASRTNAGTGGYEQYF
clone size: -; D gene: -; J gene: TRBJ1-2; V gene: TRBV21-1; CDR3 protein: CASSKGSYTDRGLPNYGYTF
clone size: -; D gene: TRBD1; J gene: TRBJ1-2; V gene: TRBV5-4; CDR3 protein: CASSLKGTGGSGYTF
clone size: -; D gene: -; J gene: TRBJ1-1; V gene: TRBV2; CDR3 protein: CASNREPGKIRTEAFF
clone size: -; D gene: -; J gene: TRBJ1-2; V gene: TRBV6-9; CDR3 protein: CASRTGYNYGYTF
clone size: -; D gene: TRBD1; J gene: TRBJ2-6; V gene: TRBV5-6; CDR3 protein: CASSDQGAPGANVLTF